The rows below give T cell receptor beta chains drawn from one sample of a study of blood T cell repertoires in COVID-19. Sequenced by immunoSEQ multiplex PCR; TCRdb stores in-frame clones only, minus some. Altogether about 150,000 clones are present, approximately 80% being singletons, with the ten largest covering roughly 4.9%. Sequences were obtained from PBMCs or T cells enriched from blood (not recorded which). The source is a man between 65 and 85 years old who had been exposed to COVID-19. CDR3s include the opening cysteine and the closing phenylalanine or tryptophan. The order of the fields is D gene, V gene, J gene, clone size, CDR3 protein, CDR3 DNA. A D gene is named only where the DNA matches it firmly. A row's size may be missing; if present it is once, few, many or a size class.

D gene: -; V gene: TRBV9; J gene: TRBJ2-3; clone size: -; CDR3 protein: CASQRGLTDTQYF; CDR3 DNA: TGTGCCAGCCAGAGGGGGTTAACAGATACGCAGTATTTT
D gene: TRBD2; V gene: TRBV3-1/TRBV3-2; J gene: TRBJ2-5; clone size: -; CDR3 protein: CASSPTGGRPRGAQYF; CDR3 DNA: TGTGCCAGCAGCCCCACCGGCGGGAGGCCCCGGGGGGCCCAGTACTTC
D gene: -; V gene: TRBV9; J gene: TRBJ1-1; clone size: -; CDR3 protein: CASSVDGPGLNTEAFF; CDR3 DNA: TGTGCCAGCAGCGTAGATGGCCCAGGGCTGAACACTGAAGCTTTCTTT
D gene: -; V gene: TRBV5-1; J gene: TRBJ2-7; clone size: -; CDR3 protein: CASSLEVGPYEQYF; CDR3 DNA: TGCGCCAGCAGCTTGGAGGTGGGGCCCTACGAGCAGTACTTC
D gene: -; V gene: TRBV25-1; J gene: TRBJ1-3; clone size: once; CDR3 protein: CASSEGLFSGNTIYF; CDR3 DNA: TGTGCCAGCAGTGAAGGCCTCTTCTCTGGAAACACCATATATTTT
D gene: -; V gene: TRBV9; J gene: TRBJ1-1; clone size: -; CDR3 protein: CAGKRSGFMNTEAFF; CDR3 DNA: TGTGCCGGGAAACGGTCGGGGTTCATGAACACTGAAGCTTTCTTT
D gene: TRBD2; V gene: TRBV27; J gene: TRBJ2-7; clone size: -; CDR3 protein: CASSFLGLAGGDSYEQYF; CDR3 DNA: TGTGCCAGCAGTTTCCTGGGACTAGCGGGGGGGGATTCCTACGAGCAGTACTTC
D gene: TRBD1; V gene: TRBV7-2; J gene: TRBJ2-7; clone size: -; CDR3 protein: CASSLAIGGTGNF; CDR3 DNA: TGTGCCAGCAGCTTAGCGATTGGGGGGACAGGGAACTTC
D gene: -; V gene: TRBV5-6; J gene: TRBJ2-1; clone size: once; CDR3 protein: CASSLVSLIDNEQFF; CDR3 DNA: TGTGCCAGCAGCTTGGTCTCACTTATTGACAATGAGCAGTTCTTC
D gene: -; V gene: TRBV6-5; J gene: TRBJ2-7; clone size: few; CDR3 protein: CASAGGSSYEQYF; CDR3 DNA: TGTGCCAGCGCCGGAGGTAGCTCCTACGAGCAGTACTTC
D gene: -; V gene: TRBV3-1/TRBV3-2; J gene: TRBJ1-6; clone size: once; CDR3 protein: CASSSRNNSPLHF; CDR3 DNA: TGTGCCAGCAGCTCCAGAAATAATTCACCCCTCCACTTT
D gene: -; V gene: TRBV28; J gene: TRBJ2-3; clone size: once; CDR3 protein: CASRVGPGTDTQYF; CDR3 DNA: TGTGCCAGCCGGGTGGGGCCCGGCACAGATACGCAGTATTTT
D gene: -; V gene: TRBV7-8; J gene: TRBJ1-1; clone size: -; CDR3 protein: CASSQGDNTEAFF; CDR3 DNA: TGTGCCAGCAGCCAAGGGGATAACACTGAAGCTTTCTTT
D gene: -; V gene: TRBV6-1; J gene: TRBJ2-1; clone size: few; CDR3 protein: CASSEAPGLLIQFF; CDR3 DNA: TGTGCCAGCAGTGAAGCACCGGGACTCCTAATTCAGTTCTTC
D gene: TRBD1; V gene: TRBV11-2; J gene: TRBJ2-5; clone size: -; CDR3 protein: CASSPPTGIVETQYF; CDR3 DNA: TGTGCCAGCAGCCCACCGACAGGGATCGTAGAGACCCAGTACTTC
D gene: -; V gene: TRBV7-2; J gene: TRBJ2-1; clone size: once; CDR3 protein: CASSLARGYGSYNEQFF; CDR3 DNA: TGTGCCAGCAGCTTAGCGCGCGGCTACGGCTCCTACAATGAGCAGTTCTTC